This T cell receptor (beta chain) was sequenced for a study of blood T cell repertoires in COVID-19. As for the study in general: COVID-19 samples collected from the United States, Italy and Spain covered acute and convalescent phases. PBMCs, B-cell-depleted T cells, or T cells were the source of the cDNA or gDNA that made up the material.

In the authors' workflow: Estimation of nucleated cell counts relied on the amplification of reference gene primers. This table comes from immunoSEQ multiplex PCR, and its TCRdb copy is limited to in-frame clones, with some not included. V, J and clone size derive from that table, while D and trimming were established from the DNA sequence. The sample carries around 150,000 clones, about 86% recorded once. Germline lookup yields CDR1 SGDLS and CDR2 YYNGEE. With 0 bases removed from V and 0 bases from J, the gap between germline ends came to 13 bases. This CDR3 has 16 amino acids. This TCR came from a man between 65 and 85 years old with acute or convalescent COVID-19. The chain has TRBV9 and TRBJ2-7; possibly TRBD1 for D (6 bases). Sequenced material: peripheral blood. The CDR3 here is CASSVGPQGPSYEQYF. In DNA, the CDR3 is TGTGCCAGCAGCGTAGGACCCCAGGGGCCCTCCTACGAGCAGTACTTC.